What follows describes a single TCR beta chain. The CDR3 covers 17 residues. Per the germline V gene, CDR1 is MDHEN and CDR2 is SYDVKM. The V and J ends lost 2 bases and 2 bases, in that order; junction bases with no gene match: 10. This record comes from a study of blood T cell dynamics during melanoma immunotherapy. On the study more broadly: Patients with metastatic melanoma got pembrolizumab or nivolumab-ipilimumab as first-line care.

All DNA from each sorted CD8+ subset was loaded. TCRdb keeps only in-frame clones here, not all; method: immunoSEQ multiplex PCR. In the table there are 15,000 to 20,000 clones, about 94% of which are singletons. This sample's time point: week 3, after first cycle of checkpoint inhibitor. Samples come from before therapy and from week 3 after the first blockade cycle. This chain uses TRBV28 with TRBJ2-3; 7 bases fit TRBD2. Sequencing used effector memory CD8+ T cells from blood, obtained from a patient treated with checkpoint blockade. The sequence derives from a human donor with melanoma. The CDR3 loop reads CASSLRASGGDTDTQYF. In nucleotides, the CDR3 is TGTGCCAGCAGTTTAAGGGCTAGCGGAGGGGACACAGATACGCAGTATTTT.